What follows are 27 T cell receptor beta chains derived from one specimen sequenced in a study of cytomegalovirus exposure and HLA in healthy donors. PCR amplification relied on 60 Vbeta primers (plus 13 Jbeta primers). The repertoire was sequenced with immunoSEQ multiplex PCR; TCRdb's copy has only in-frame clones and lacks some. Its table lists about 65,000 clones. Sequenced input: PBMCs. These receptors were collected from a boy younger than 18 in good health and CMV-seronegative.

This sequence joins TRBV14 and TRBJ2-1; no definite D call. Trimming pared 6 bases from V and 8 bases from J, leaving 14 bases between. This CDR3 region has 13 residues. Germline CDR1 SGHDN, CDR2 FVKESK. Written as DNA, the CDR3 is TGTGCCAGCAGTCACTTTACCCAAGATGAGCAGTTCTTC. It translates to CASSHFTQDEQFF.

The chain combines TRBV23-1 with TRBJ2-4; 12 nucleotides align to TRBD2. TRBV23-1 is an ORF, and what it does is uncertain. This CDR3 is 15 amino acids long. The ends lost 3 bases at V and 9 bases at J; junction bases unmatched: 6. CDR3 in DNA: TGCGCCAGCAGTCATCGAAGGACTAGCGGGATCATTCAGTACTTC. Protein: CASSHRRTSGIIQYF.

The chain joins TRBV4-3 to TRBJ2-1; 12 bases are shared with TRBD2. J was trimmed by 6 bases and V by 0 bases; bases with no gene match: 0. This CDR3 is 15 amino acids long. CDR1 is LGHNA and CDR2 is YSLEER in the germline V gene. CDR3 DNA sequence: TGCGCCAGCAGCCAAGAGGGACTAGCGGGCAATGAGCAGTTCTTC. It specifies CASSQEGLAGNEQFF.

V is TRBV4-1 and J is TRBJ1-4; no clear D. Germline CDR1 reads MGHRA; CDR2 reads YSYEKL. V lost 0 bases to trimming and J lost 14 bases, with 10 bases between them. This CDR3 has 12 amino acids. The CDR3 here is CASSQDPLRLFF. In DNA form, the CDR3 reads TGCGCCAGCAGCCAAGATCCGCTTCGGCTGTTTTTT.

The V and J genes are TRBV7-6 and TRBJ2-7, with TRBD2 matching 8 bases. Trimming removed 5 bases from V and 1 base from J; junction bases left unmatched: 4. The CDR3 covers 14 residues. CDR1 and CDR2 from the germline V gene are SGHVS and FNYEAQ. The CDR3 spells CASSPGGRSYEQYF. The DNA for the CDR3 is TGTGCCAGCAGCCCAGGCGGGAGGTCCTACGAGCAGTACTTC.

The CDR3 DNA sequence: TGTGCCAGCTCATCGACCGGGACAGGGTTTGTGGGGGTGAATGAGCAGTTCTTC. Its protein is CASSSTGTGFVGVNEQFF. The chain couples TRBV18 to TRBJ2-1; 9 positions match TRBD1. The V gene's germline CDR1 is KGHSH and CDR2 LQKENI. Germline trimming cut 5 bases from V and 7 bases from J; bases unmatched to any gene: 18. The length of the CDR3 is 18 residues.

The chain couples TRBV19 to TRBJ1-3; TRBD1 might be the D (5 bases). CDR3 size: 14 residues. Germline CDR1 reads LNHDA; CDR2 reads SQIVND (reference sequence). Deletions cut 6 bases from V and 1 base from J, with 10 bases between. This CDR3 reads CASSQTGSGNTIYF. CDR3 DNA: TGTGCCAGTAGCCAAACAGGTTCTGGAAACACCATATATTTT.

The chain couples TRBV7-3 to TRBJ2-5; 13 bases map to TRBD2. Germline V lookup: CDR1 SGHTA, CDR2 FQGTGA. The V gene end was trimmed by 5 bases and the J gene end by 2 bases; junction bases not matched to a gene: 14. The CDR3 is 19 residues long. DNA of the CDR3: TGTGCCAGCAGCCCCCACGGACTAGCGGGAGAAAGTAGGCAAGAGACCCAGTACTTC. It specifies CASSPHGLAGESRQETQYF. The full variable domain, with the rest looked up from reference TRBV7-3 and TRBJ2-5, is GAGVSQTPSNKVTEKGKYVELRCDPISGHTALYWYRQSLGQGPEFLIYFQGTGAADDSGLPNDRFFAVRPEGSVSTLKIQRTERGDSAVYLCASSPHGLAGESRQETQYFGPGTRLLVL.

The chain uses TRBV6-5 and TRBJ1-1; no clear D. From germline, CDR1 is MNHEY and CDR2 SVGAGI. CDR3 length equals 13 residues. Trimming pared 0 bases from V and 6 bases from J, leaving 8 bases between. CDR3 bases: TGTGCCAGCAGTTACTCAGCGGGCTCTGAAGCTTTCTTT. This translates into CASSYSAGSEAFF.

This chain connects TRBV30 to TRBJ2-7; D perhaps matches TRBD1 (6 bases). This CDR3 spans 14 amino acids. CDR1 and CDR2 (germline): GTSNPN, SVGIG (reference sequence). V lost 5 bases, J lost 0 bases, and 14 bases lay in between. This chain's CDR3 is CAWVQGKSSYEQYF. DNA of the CDR3: TGTGCCTGGGTACAGGGAAAAAGCTCCTACGAGCAGTACTTC.

The chain links TRBV4-3 to TRBJ1-4; maybe TRBD1 (6 bases). The germline V and J ends were trimmed by 0 bases and 4 bases, with 15 bases remaining between them. Germline CDR1 and CDR2: LGHNA and YSLEER. This CDR3 has 17 amino acids. CDR3 DNA: TGCGCCAGCAGCCAAGATTCCCAGGGGCGCGGTAATGAAAAACTGTTTTTT. Protein: CASSQDSQGRGNEKLFF.

V gene TRBV2 combines with J gene TRBJ2-3, with 14 bases that match TRBD2. The germline V gene has CDR1 SNHLY and CDR2 FYNNEI. The length of the CDR3 is 17 residues. Unmatched junction bases numbered 8, after V lost 6 bases and J lost 3 bases. The CDR3 DNA follows: TGTGCCAGCAGCCCTCTGACTAGCGGGGGGGCAACAGATACGCAGTATTTT. It encodes CASSPLTSGGATDTQYF.

Here the CDR3 reads CAISEDPGKSYEQYF. DNA for the CDR3: TGTGCCATCAGTGAGGATCCAGGCAAGTCCTACGAGCAGTACTTC. This chain connects TRBV10-3 to TRBJ2-7; D is ambiguous. The CDR3 runs to 15 residues. Looked up from germline, CDR1 is ENHRY and CDR2 is SYGVKD. V lost 2 bases and J 1 base, leaving 12 bases between the germline ends.

This chain uses TRBV19 with TRBJ1-4; no reliable D call. The germline gives CDR1 LNHDA, CDR2 SQIVND (reference sequence). The CDR3 totals 15 residues. V lost 0 bases and J 13 bases, leaving 18 bases between the germline ends. The CDR3 DNA reads as TGTGCCAGTAGTATAGATGGTCATGGACTGGAGAGACTGTTTTTT. Its translation: CASSIDGHGLERLFF.

The chain carries TRBV29-1 and TRBJ2-2; 8 nucleotides line up with TRBD1. The CDR3 is made up of 14 amino acids. Germline V gene sequence: CDR1 SQVTM, CDR2 ANQGSEA. V shed 7 bases and J 3 bases; nucleotides not matched to a gene: 7. The CDR3 DNA reads TGCAGCGCAGCAGGGGGCTCGTACACCGGGGAGCTGTTTTTT. Residues: CSAAGGSYTGELFF.

This chain joins TRBV11-2 and TRBJ1-2; TRBD1 agrees at 7 bases. CDR1 is SGHAT, CDR2 FQNNGV, per germline. This CDR3 has 13 residues. J was trimmed by 5 bases and V by 5 bases; bases with no gene match: 5. The CDR3: CASSHGTVYGYTF. CDR3 DNA: TGTGCCAGCAGCCACGGGACAGTTTATGGCTACACCTTC.

The chain links TRBV19 to TRBJ2-1, with D possibly TRBD1 on 6 matching bases. CDR3 length: 15 residues. CDR1 is LNHDA, CDR2 SQIVND, per germline (reference sequence). V was trimmed by 3 bases and J by 2 bases, leaving 11 bases between them. The CDR3 sequence: CASSIAGVPYNEQFF. As DNA, the CDR3 is TGTGCCAGTAGTATCGCAGGGGTTCCCTACAATGAGCAGTTCTTC. Drawing the rest from reference TRBV19 and TRBJ2-1, the complete variable domain is DGGITQSPKYLFRKEGQNVTLSCEQNLNHDAMYWYRQDPGQGLRLIYYSQIVNDFQKGDIAEGYSVSREKKESFPLTVTSAQKNPTAFYLCASSIAGVPYNEQFFGPGTRLTVL.

This rearrangement joins TRBV11-3 to TRBJ1-1; D remains unclear. CDR1 is SGHNT and CDR2 is YENEEA in the germline V gene. Between the trimmed V and J ends, which lost 6 bases and 7 bases, there was a span of 9 bases. The CDR3 contains 11 residues. The CDR3 nucleotides read TGTGCCAGCAGTAATACGGGTGAAGCTTTCTTT. It is translated as CASSNTGEAFF.

The chain combines TRBV6-1 with TRBJ1-2; D is uncertain. The CDR3 is made up of 12 amino acids. V was clipped by 3 bases and J by 7 bases, with 9 bases between them. In germline, CDR1 is MNHNS, CDR2 SASEGT. DNA for the CDR3: TGTGCCAGCAGTGAGGGAGGGTTTGGCTACACCTTC. Translating it yields CASSEGGFGYTF.

The rearrangement joins TRBV18 to TRBJ2-2; 7 bases match TRBD1. Germline CDR1 reads KGHSH; CDR2 reads LQKENI. V dropped 3 bases and J dropped 0; count of bases not matched to a gene: 1. The CDR3 is 15 residues long. CDR3 nucleotides: TGTGCCAGCTCACCGACAGGGTCGAACACCGGGGAGCTGTTTTTT. Protein sequence: CASSPTGSNTGELFF. Together with reference TRBV18 and TRBJ2-2, the CDR3 gives the full variable domain: NAGVMQNPRHLVRRRGQEARLRCSPMKGHSHVYWYRQLPEEGLKFMVYLQKENIIDESGMPKERFSAEFPKEGPSILRIQQVVRGDSAAYFCASSPTGSNTGELFFGEGSRLTVL.

The chain links TRBV14 to TRBJ2-1; D is undetermined. This CDR3 has 16 residues. Germline CDR1 SGHDN, CDR2 FVKESK. Trimming left V 1 base short and J 8 bases short, with 18 bases between. The CDR3 loop is CASSQVTFQPSDEQFF. As DNA, the CDR3 is TGTGCCAGCAGCCAAGTAACTTTCCAGCCGAGCGATGAGCAGTTCTTC.

The J gene is TRBJ2-1, the V gene TRBV19; 8 bases align to TRBD2. This CDR3 is built from 12 residues. J was trimmed by 10 bases and V by 3 bases; bases with no gene match: 2. CDR1 and CDR2 (germline): LNHDA, SQIVND (reference sequence). CDR3 sequence: CASSIPGGEQFF. The CDR3 nucleotides are TGTGCCAGTAGTATCCCGGGGGGGGAGCAGTTCTTC.

This chain links TRBV19 with TRBJ1-5; D perhaps matches TRBD1 (5 bases). There are 13 residues in the CDR3. CDR1 and CDR2 from the germline V gene are LNHDA and SQIVND (reference sequence). V shed 6 bases and J shed 3 bases, with 9 bases lying between them. The CDR3 reads CASRDTFNQPQHF. CDR3 DNA sequence: TGTGCCAGTAGGGACACGTTCAATCAGCCCCAGCATTTT.

The V call is TRBV7-2, the J call TRBJ1-1; no clear D gene. This CDR3 spans 13 amino acids. V lost 5 bases to trimming and J lost 1 base, with 8 bases between them. Germline assignment: CDR1 SGHTA and CDR2 FQGNSA. CDR3: CASSGEPNTEAFF. DNA for the CDR3: TGTGCCAGCAGCGGGGAGCCGAACACTGAAGCTTTCTTT.

About this clone itself: Other DNA sequences in the sample encode the same CDR3. The CDR3 is CAIRATANTEAFF. The CDR3 nucleotides read TGTGCCATCAGGGCGACAGCGAACACTGAAGCTTTCTTT. The chain recombines TRBV10-3 with TRBJ1-1; possible D gene TRBD1, 5 bases. V gave up 6 bases and J gave up 1 base, with 9 bases separating them. This CDR3 is 13 amino acids long. CDR1 and CDR2 (germline): ENHRY, SYGVKD.

The chain has TRBV30 and TRBJ1-2; possibly TRBD1 for D (5 bases). CDR3 length equals 14 residues. From germline, CDR1 is GTSNPN and CDR2 SVGIG (reference sequence). The V and J ends lost 4 bases and 2 bases respectively, with 14 bases between them. As DNA, the CDR3 is TGTGCCTGGAATCCCCTGGAGGGGAACTATGGCTACACCTTC. It is translated as CAWNPLEGNYGYTF. The variable domain in full, with the rest retrieved from reference TRBV30 and TRBJ1-2, is SQTIHQWPATLVQPVGSPLSLECTVEGTSNPNLYWYRQAAGRGLQLLFYSVGIGQISSEVPQNLSASRPQDRQFILSSKKLLLSDSGFYLCAWNPLEGNYGYTFGSGTRLTVV.

The chain uses TRBV6-6 and TRBJ1-2; D perhaps matches TRBD1 (6 bases). V lost 7 bases, J lost 4 bases, and 16 bases lay in between. CDR1 MNHNY and CDR2 SVGAGI come from the germline V gene (reference sequence). There are 14 residues in the CDR3. This CDR3 reads CASTKGVGGYGYTF. In nucleotides, the CDR3 is TGTGCCAGCACCAAGGGGGTAGGGGGCTATGGCTACACCTTC.